These 25 T cell receptor beta chains share one sample of origin, sequenced in a study of control samples from healthy donors and cancer patients. Assay used: immunoSEQ multiplex PCR; TCRdb lists only in-frame clones, some missing. The sample shows 130,000 or so clones, 80% to 95% of them seen only once. The sequencing input was blood. These receptors all stem from a middle-aged man in good health.

The chain recombines TRBV27 with TRBJ1-5; 9 bases line up with TRBD1. The CDR3 consists of 16 residues. J was trimmed by 5 bases and V by 6 bases; bases with no gene match: 11. Germline CDR1 MNHEY, CDR2 SMNVEV (reference sequence). The CDR3 region has the DNA TGTGCCAGCAGAGTACAGGGGGCGTTAAGTTATCAGCCCCAGCATTTT. This sequence encodes CASRVQGALSYQPQHF.

The rearrangement uses TRBV7-9 and TRBJ1-1; D not resolved. The CDR3 contains 14 residues. Germline CDR1 SEHNR, CDR2 FQNEAQ (reference sequence). V dropped 0 bases and J dropped 4 bases, with 9 bases sitting between them. CDR3 protein: CASSLAGPLTEAFF. The DNA of the CDR3 is TGTGCCAGCAGCTTAGCCGGACCCCTCACTGAAGCTTTCTTT.

The genes are TRBV30 and TRBJ1-2; 7 nucleotides align to TRBD1. The germline V gene has CDR1 GTSNPN and CDR2 SVGIG (reference sequence). The CDR3 runs 15 residues. In DNA, the CDR3 is TGTGGCACTGAACATGACAGGGCGTCTATCTATGGCTACACCTTC. Its protein product is CGTEHDRASIYGYTF.

J is TRBJ2-3 and V is TRBV19, with no clear D. V dropped 4 bases and J dropped 2 bases, with 4 bases sitting between them. From germline, CDR1 is LNHDA and CDR2 SQIVND (reference sequence). CDR3 length: 12 residues. The CDR3 nucleotides are TGTGCCAGTAGTACTTTCACAGATACGCAGTATTTT. Residues: CASSTFTDTQYF.

V gene TRBV3-1 (or the pseudogene TRBV3-2) combines with J gene TRBJ2-1, with D possibly being TRBD2 (6 bases). V was clipped by 4 bases and J by 0 bases, with 13 bases between them. The germline CDR1 and CDR2 sequences are LGHDT and YNNKEL (reference sequence). There are 16 residues in the CDR3. The CDR3 DNA reads as TGTGCCAGCAGCCCCAGCGGGCTGAGCTCCTACAATGAGCAGTTCTTC. Translation gives CASSPSGLSSYNEQFF.

As to this clone: Relative to the germline gene, one junction end is altered; a read error may explain this. The rearrangement joins TRBV2 to TRBJ2-2; TRBD1 aligns across 10 bases. The CDR3 length is 14 residues. The germline CDR1 and CDR2 sequences are SNHLY and FYNNEI. The DNA of the CDR3 is TGTGTCAGCAGTGACAGGGGGCGTACCGGGGAGCTGTTTTTT. Translation gives CVSSDRGRTGELFF. Full variable domain (outside the CDR3, taken from reference TRBV2 and TRBJ2-2): EPEVTQTPSHQVTQMGQEVILRCVPISNHLYFYWYRQILGQKVEFLVSFYNNEISEKSEIFDDQFSVERPDGSNFTLKIRSTKLEDSAMYFCVSSDRGRTGELFFGEGSRLTVL.

The chain combines TRBV5-5 with TRBJ2-3, with 8 bases fitting TRBD1. After removal of 0 bases from V and 4 bases from J, the junction contained 4 bases not matched to a gene. The CDR3 length is 15 residues. CDR1 is SGHKS, CDR2 YYEKEE, per germline (reference sequence). CDR3 sequence: CASSLDRGFPDTQYF. CDR3 nucleotides: TGTGCCAGCAGCTTGGACAGGGGGTTTCCAGATACGCAGTATTTT. Filled out from reference TRBV5-5 and TRBJ2-3, the complete variable domain reads DAGVTQSPTHLIKTRGQQVTLRCSPISGHKSVSWYQQVLGQGPQFIFQYYEKEERGRGNFPDRFSARQFPNYSSELNVNALLLGDSALYLCASSLDRGFPDTQYFGPGTRLTVL.

The V gene is TRBV13, the J gene TRBJ1-1; D possibly corresponds to TRBD1 (6 bases). CDR1 is PRHDT, CDR2 FYEKMQ, per germline (reference sequence). This CDR3 spans 20 amino acids. The ends were cut back, 0 bases at V and 1 base at J, with 24 bases in the middle. The CDR3 sequence: CASSLGRGGGPYDSNTEAFF. In DNA form, the CDR3 reads TGTGCCAGCAGCTTAGGCCGTGGGGGGGGGCCTTACGATTCGAACACTGAAGCTTTCTTT.

This clone came up once. J is TRBJ2-7 and V is TRBV27; TRBD1 matches 7 bases. CDR1 MNHEY and CDR2 SMNVEV come from the germline V gene (reference sequence). This CDR3 region has 16 residues. The junction had 11 bases not matched to a gene; V was cut back by 5 bases and J by 1 base. Written as DNA, the CDR3 is TGTGCCAGCAGTAGAGAAACAGGGGTTGGATCCTACGAGCAGTACTTC. This translates into CASSRETGVGSYEQYF.

This clone was observed a handful of times. The chain combines TRBV23-1 with TRBJ1-2, with 8 bases that match TRBD1. TRBV23-1 is marked as an open reading frame, function uncertain. This CDR3 spans 13 amino acids. Trimming took 8 bases from V and 8 from J; bases not matched to a gene: 10. The CDR3 sequence is CASGQGDSPGYTF. CDR3 nucleotides: TGCGCCAGCGGACAGGGCGACTCACCCGGCTACACCTTC.

The J gene is TRBJ2-2, the V gene TRBV5-1; D tentatively fits TRBD1 or TRBD2 (5 bases each). Germline CDR1 reads SGHRS; CDR2 reads YFSETQ. The CDR3 runs to 15 residues. Trimming took 4 bases from V and 6 from J, leaving 16 bases between them. CDR3: CASSPFGDLPGELFF. The DNA for the CDR3 is TGCGCCAGCAGCCCCTTTGGGGACCTCCCCGGGGAGCTGTTTTTT.

V and J are TRBV2 and TRBJ2-1, with D maybe TRBD2 (7 bases). V lost 5 bases and J lost 1, with 18 bases in between. In germline, CDR1 is SNHLY, CDR2 FYNNEI. The length of the CDR3 is 17 residues. The CDR3 nucleotides are TGTGCCAGCAGTTTATCGGGGGGCCCGCGGTCCTACAATGAGCAGTTCTTC. Protein: CASSLSGGPRSYNEQFF.

The chain recombines TRBV5-1 with TRBJ2-2; 12 bases fit TRBD2. The V gene end was trimmed by 5 bases and the J gene end by 7 bases; junction bases not matched to a gene: 6. The CDR3 loop spans 15 amino acids. CDR1 is SGHRS and CDR2 is YFSETQ in the germline V gene. As DNA, the CDR3 is TGCGCCAGCAGTTTACTAGCGGGGGGAGACGGGGAGCTGTTTTTT. Residues: CASSLLAGGDGELFF. Based on the CDR3 plus reference TRBV5-1 and TRBJ2-2, the full variable domain is KAGVTQTPRYLIKTRGQQVTLSCSPISGHRSVSWYQQTPGQGLQFLFEYFSETQRNKGNFPGRFSGRQFSNSRSEMNVSTLELGDSALYLCASSLLAGGDGELFFGEGSRLTVL.

The chain combines TRBV3-1 (or the pseudogene TRBV3-2) with TRBJ1-3; TRBD1 might be the D (5 bases). The CDR3 has 17 amino acids. Trimming removed 5 bases at V and 0 bases at J, with 17 bases between. Germline V lookup: CDR1 LGHDT, CDR2 YNNKEL (reference sequence). The CDR3 DNA reads as TGTGCCAGCAGCGACACCGCGGGACGGGTCTCTGGAAACACCATATATTTT. Translation gives CASSDTAGRVSGNTIYF.

The CDR3, as DNA: TGTGCCAGCTCACCACGGGCCTGGAACACCATATATTTT. Translating gives CASSPRAWNTIYF. The chain combines TRBV18 with TRBJ1-3, with unresolved D. The CDR3 is made up of 13 amino acids. Between the trimmed V and J ends, which lost 1 base and 7 bases, there was a span of 8 bases. Germline values: CDR1 KGHSH, CDR2 LQKENI.

The sample holds a few counts of this clone. The chain has TRBV18 and TRBJ2-7, with 9 bases that match TRBD1. This CDR3 has 15 residues. The germline V gene encodes CDR1 KGHSH and CDR2 LQKENI. After removal of 5 bases from V and 5 bases from J, the junction contained 10 bases not matched to a gene. The CDR3 spells CASSSVTGGGNEQYF. CDR3 sequence (DNA): TGTGCCAGCTCATCCGTTACAGGGGGCGGCAACGAGCAGTACTTC.

The CDR3, as DNA: TGCGCCAGCAGCGGACTACAGGGGAGCTCCTACAATGAGCAGTTCTTC. Its protein product is CASSGLQGSSYNEQFF. The chain combines TRBV5-1 with TRBJ2-1, with D tentatively TRBD1 (7 bases). This CDR3 region has 16 residues. In germline, CDR1 is SGHRS, CDR2 YFSETQ. V was shortened by 4 bases and J by 0 bases, with 14 bases between the two germline ends. Variable domain in full (rest from reference TRBV5-1 and TRBJ2-1): KAGVTQTPRYLIKTRGQQVTLSCSPISGHRSVSWYQQTPGQGLQFLFEYFSETQRNKGNFPGRFSGRQFSNSRSEMNVSTLELGDSALYLCASSGLQGSSYNEQFFGPGTRLTVL.

The chain carries TRBV12-3 or TRBV12-4 and TRBJ1-1; D not resolved. The V end was cut by 5 bases, the J end by 2 bases, with 6 bases between. This CDR3 is 12 amino acids long. The CDR3 nucleotides read TGTGCCAGCAGTCTGGAAAACACTGAAGCTTTCTTT. Encoded protein: CASSLENTEAFF.

The CDR3 DNA reads TGTGCCAGTAGTATACAGGGATTGGAAAAACTGTTTTTT. Residues: CASSIQGLEKLFF. The rearrangement uses TRBV19 and TRBJ1-4, with D possibly TRBD1 on 5 matching bases. Trimming left V 2 bases short and J 8 bases short, with 9 bases between. Germline V gene sequence: CDR1 LNHDA, CDR2 SQIVND (reference sequence). The CDR3 extends over 13 amino acids.

The chain is built from TRBV7-2 and TRBJ2-7; 7 nucleotides line up with TRBD2. The V gene's germline CDR1 is SGHTA and CDR2 FQGNSA. CDR3 length: 19 residues. After removal of 2 bases from V and 2 bases from J, the junction contained 18 bases not matched to a gene. CDR3 nucleotides: TGTGCCAGCAGCTTAACCTTCAACATAGCGGGCCGTCCTCCCTACGAGCAGTACTTC. The encoded protein is CASSLTFNIAGRPPYEQYF.

The chain combines TRBV9 with TRBJ1-1; D gene uncertain. Looked up from germline, CDR1 is SGDLS and CDR2 is YYNGEE. The CDR3 totals 14 residues. V was shortened by 3 bases and J by 1 base, with 10 bases between the two germline ends. Written as DNA, the CDR3 is TGTGCCAGCAGCGCAGACGCGAGGAACACTGAAGCTTTCTTT. Its translation is CASSADARNTEAFF.

The rearrangement joins TRBV6-6 to TRBJ2-2; D gene uncertain. Trimming cost V 8 bases and J 1 base, with 8 bases left between them. The germline V gene encodes CDR1 MNHNY and CDR2 SVGAGI (reference sequence). The CDR3 has 13 residues. Here the CDR3 DNA reads TGTGCCAGCGCTGGCGGGAACACCGGGGAGCTGTTTTTT. The encoded protein is CASAGGNTGELFF.

The chain has TRBV6-1 and TRBJ1-2, with a weak D call TRBD1 (6 bases). The germline V and J ends were trimmed by 0 bases and 2 bases, with 10 bases remaining between them. This CDR3 is 15 amino acids long. Per germline, CDR1 MNHNS and CDR2 SASEGT. Here the CDR3 DNA reads TGTGCCAGCAGTGAAGCGCGGGGGGCGAACTATGGCTACACCTTC. Translating it yields CASSEARGANYGYTF.

The chain carries TRBV3-1 (or the pseudogene TRBV3-2) and TRBJ2-3; the match to TRBD2 covers 7 bases. V shed 4 bases, J shed 2 bases, and the junction held 3 bases outside the gene matches. The CDR3 contains 14 residues. The germline V gene has CDR1 LGHDT and CDR2 YNNKEL (reference sequence). CDR3 amino acids: CASSREGITDTQYF. As DNA, the CDR3 is TGTGCCAGCAGCCGGGAGGGGATCACAGATACGCAGTATTTT.

There are a few counts of this clone. The chain couples TRBV7-6 to TRBJ1-5; D is uncertain. This CDR3 contains 16 residues. Germline V gene data show CDR1 as SGHVS and CDR2 as FNYEAQ. The V and J ends lost 1 base and 0 bases respectively, with 10 bases between them. This chain's CDR3 is CASSLGPIGSNQPQHF. For the CDR3, the DNA is TGTGCCAGCAGCTTAGGTCCCATCGGTAGCAATCAGCCCCAGCATTTT.